This entry is about one T cell receptor beta chain. Antigen: not known. Separate alpha and beta amplification began at the second PCR step. Two oligonucleotides, mixed equimolar, formed the beta constant-region primer covering TRBC1 and TRBC2. Nested alpha and beta constant-region primers with the SP2 primer drove four PCR rounds on ligated cDNA. TCRdb re-analysed the UMI-ligation and nested PCR reads in MiXCR, keeping a single row per CDR3 protein. Found here are roughly 150,000 distinct CDR3 sequences, over 20% of them singletons; the top ten hold approximately 0.1%. These data are taken from a study of naive and memory T cell subsets. Study-level findings and limits: Naive repertoires, especially CD8, held a few larger clonotypes, possibly memory cells re-expressing CD45RA. Over 85% of naive TCR sequences appeared only once, unlike memory subsets.

The TCR sequence derives from a human donor in good health. Sequenced input: naive CD4+ T cells from blood.

Here the CDR3 reads CAISESLAGGMYEQYF. The CDR3 DNA follows: TGTGCCATCAGTGAGTCGCTAGCGGGAGGGATGTACGAGCAGTACTTC. J is TRBJ2-7 and V is TRBV10-3; 12 bases align to TRBD2. Germline V gene lookup returns CDR1 ENHRY and CDR2 SYGVKD. The CDR3 runs 16 residues. V dropped 0 bases and J dropped 4; count of bases not matched to a gene: 4.